One and the same sample provided the 27 T cell receptor beta chains below, sequenced in a study of early T cells in non-severe SARS-CoV-2 infection. Via MiXCR, TCRdb re-called the 5' RACE reads, giving one row per CDR3 protein. Of about 64,000 distinct CDR3 sequences listed, around 4.9% were seen once; the top ten hold just under 5%. The sample consisted of whole blood. The receptors derive from an adult who was a healthcare worker with PCR-confirmed SARS-CoV-2 infection or an uninfected control (not recorded which).

This clonotype appeared many times. The chain joins TRBV11-2 to TRBJ1-1; 10 bases fit TRBD1. Germline V gives CDR1 SGHAT, CDR2 FQNNGV. V shed 1 base, J shed 6 bases, and the junction held 5 bases outside the gene matches. The CDR3 sequence is 15 residues long. CDR3 DNA sequence: TGTGCCAGCAGCTTAGTAGGGACAGGGGTACCTGAAGCTTTCTTT. Residues: CASSLVGTGVPEAFF.

J is TRBJ2-7 and V is TRBV5-1; D is unclear. Germline CDR1 reads SGHRS; CDR2 reads YFSETQ. This CDR3 comprises 15 residues. V was cut by 4 bases and J by 4 bases, with 18 bases left in between. The CDR3 DNA follows: TGCGCCAGCAGCGCTCAAATTGGATTGAATTACGAGCAGTACTTC. Translating gives CASSAQIGLNYEQYF. The full variable domain, with the rest looked up from reference TRBV5-1 and TRBJ2-7, is KAGVTQTPRYLIKTRGQQVTLSCSPISGHRSVSWYQQTPGQGLQFLFEYFSETQRNKGNFPGRFSGRQFSNSRSEMNVSTLELGDSALYLCASSAQIGLNYEQYFGPGTRLTVT.

This clonotype was observed a few times. The chain carries TRBV11-1 and TRBJ2-4; D unclear. The CDR3 totals 15 residues. Germline V lookup: CDR1 SGHAT, CDR2 FQDESV (reference sequence). Trimming took 5 bases from V and 6 from J, leaving 17 bases between them. CDR3 amino acids: CASSQPLGRRNIQYF. Here the CDR3 DNA reads TGTGCCAGCAGCCAACCCCTGGGCAGGCGAAACATTCAGTACTTC.

This clonotype showed up many times. V gene TRBV14 combines with J gene TRBJ2-7; D is undetermined. The CDR3 is 11 residues long. CDR1 and CDR2 (germline): SGHDN, FVKESK. V was cut by 3 bases and J by 1 base, with 1 base left in between. The CDR3 sequence is CASSQSYEQYF. In DNA, the CDR3 is TGTGCCAGCAGCCAGTCCTACGAGCAGTACTTC.

The chain links TRBV18 to TRBJ2-1; 8 positions match TRBD2. CDR1 KGHSH and CDR2 LQKENI come from the germline V gene. The CDR3 loop spans 14 amino acids. Unmatched junction bases numbered 5, after V lost 4 bases and J lost 6 bases. CDR3 sequence (DNA): TGTGCCAGCTCACGAGGGGGGACTAGCAATGAGCAGTTCTTC. It yields the protein CASSRGGTSNEQFF.

V gene TRBV7-2 combines with J gene TRBJ1-2, with 10 bases that match TRBD1. After removal of 0 bases from V and 4 bases from J, the junction contained 11 bases not matched to a gene. CDR1 is SGHTA, CDR2 FQGNSA, per germline. This CDR3 has 18 amino acids. For the CDR3, the DNA is TGTGCCAGCAGCTTAGCGGGGACAGGGGCGTCGAATTTCTATGGCTACACCTTC. This encodes CASSLAGTGASNFYGYTF.

This clonotype was recorded a few times. The chain uses TRBV6-2 or TRBV6-3 and TRBJ2-3, with D possibly TRBD2 on 5 matching bases. Per germline, CDR1 MNHEY and CDR2 SVGEGT. V was clipped by 7 bases and J by 3 bases, with 17 bases between them. The CDR3 covers 15 residues. The CDR3 spells CASNKGAEGTDTQYF. CDR3 sequence (DNA): TGTGCCAGCAACAAGGGAGCGGAAGGGACAGATACGCAGTATTTT.

This clonotype has only a few counts. In nucleotides, the CDR3 is TGTGCCAGCAGCCGAGAGGGGGTGGAGGGACGGATGCAGTTCTTC. It translates to CASSREGVEGRMQFF. This chain connects TRBV9 to TRBJ2-1; D may match TRBD1 or TRBD2 (6 bases each). Between the trimmed V and J ends, which lost 4 bases and 12 bases, there was a span of 23 bases. Germline assignment: CDR1 SGDLS and CDR2 YYNGEE. The length of the CDR3 is 15 residues.

This clonotype has a handful of counts. The chain couples TRBV7-9 to TRBJ1-1; 9 bases fit TRBD1. The CDR3 is 13 amino acids. Germline V lookup: CDR1 SEHNR, CDR2 FQNEAQ (reference sequence). V gave up 5 bases and J gave up 5 bases; unmatched junction bases: 3. The chain's CDR3 is CASSETGGTEAFF. The CDR3, as DNA: TGTGCCAGCAGCGAGACAGGGGGAACTGAAGCTTTCTTT.

This chain joins TRBV24-1 and TRBJ1-2; the D is unclear. The CDR3 extends over 12 amino acids. Germline-derived CDR1 and CDR2 are KGHDR and SFDVKD. V was trimmed by 9 bases and J by 7 bases, leaving 14 bases between them. The CDR3 coding sequence is TGTGCCACCTCTGAAGTTTTTGGTGGCTACACCTTC. Translation: CATSEVFGGYTF.

Many counts were recorded for this clonotype. The CDR3 region is CSVEGGTGRNQPQHF. The CDR3 nucleotides are TGCAGCGTTGAAGGGGGGACAGGGAGGAATCAGCCCCAGCATTTT. The chain has TRBV29-1 and TRBJ1-5; 9 bases are a match to TRBD1. This CDR3 has 15 residues. V trimming: 1 base; J trimming: 4 bases; junction bases outside the gene matches: 5. CDR1 and CDR2 from the germline V gene are SQVTM and ANQGSEA.

This clonotype has ten or more counts. V and J are TRBV5-1 and TRBJ2-2; D might be TRBD2 (6 bases). The CDR3 contains 14 residues. Germline V lookup: CDR1 SGHRS, CDR2 YFSETQ. V shed 0 bases and J shed 7 bases, with 10 bases lying between them. CDR3 nucleotides: TGCGCCAGCAGCTTGGCGGGGGAATACGGGGAGCTGTTTTTT. Translation gives CASSLAGEYGELFF.

This clonotype showed up many times. The genes are TRBV28 and TRBJ2-3, with D tentatively TRBD2 (6 bases). V gave up 3 bases and J gave up 2 bases, with 12 bases separating them. Germline V CDR1 and CDR2: MDHEN, SYDVKM. This CDR3 comprises 15 residues. This CDR3 is CASSLRGTSTDTQYF. CDR3 nucleotide sequence: TGTGCCAGCAGTTTGCGCGGGACTTCCACAGATACGCAGTATTTT.

This clonotype appeared many times. This chain connects TRBV20-1 to TRBJ2-1; 10 bases fit TRBD2. CDR1 DFQATT and CDR2 SNEGSKA come from the germline V gene (reference sequence). The CDR3 totals 13 residues. The V and J ends lost 3 bases and 9 bases, in that order; junction bases with no gene match: 5. The CDR3 loop is CSARLAGEVEQFF. DNA of the CDR3: TGCAGTGCTAGGCTAGCGGGAGAAGTTGAGCAGTTCTTC.

This clonotype has just a few counts. The genes are TRBV5-8 and TRBJ1-5, with D maybe TRBD1 (6 bases). The CDR3 has 17 amino acids. Germline CDR1 reads SGHTS; CDR2 reads YDEGEE. Trimming cost V 6 bases and J 0 bases, with 19 bases left between them. CDR3 nucleotide sequence: TGTGCCAGCAACAACCCCCGGGGGCCCTATAGCAATCAGCCCCAGCATTTT. It specifies CASNNPRGPYSNQPQHF. The entire variable domain, with the rest obtained from reference TRBV5-8 and TRBJ1-5, is as follows: EAGVTQSPTHLIKTRGQQATLRCSPISGHTSVYWYQQALGLGLQFLLWYDEGEERNRGNFPPRFSGRQFPNYSSELNVNALELEDSALYLCASNNPRGPYSNQPQHFGDGTRLSIL.

This clonotype was recorded many times. J is TRBJ2-3 and V is TRBV7-9; 9 nucleotides align to TRBD2. The CDR3 covers 16 residues. V was pared by 8 bases and J by 4 bases, with 13 bases of the junction left unmatched. Germline CDR1 is SEHNR and CDR2 is FQNEAQ (reference sequence). CDR3 sequence (DNA): TGTGCCAGCGGGCCCATGAGCGGGGGGCTTGCAGATACGCAGTATTTT. Translated: CASGPMSGGLADTQYF.

The chain is built from TRBV5-1 and TRBJ2-5; TRBD1 is a possible D gene (5 bases). V was trimmed by 0 bases and J by 4 bases, leaving 10 bases between them. CDR3 length: 14 residues. Germline CDR1 and CDR2: SGHRS and YFSETQ. The CDR3 DNA reads TGCGCCAGCAGCTTGGGTCAGGGCCTAGAGACCCAGTACTTC. Residues: CASSLGQGLETQYF. Looking up the rest from reference TRBV5-1 and TRBJ2-5 gives the full variable domain: KAGVTQTPRYLIKTRGQQVTLSCSPISGHRSVSWYQQTPGQGLQFLFEYFSETQRNKGNFPGRFSGRQFSNSRSEMNVSTLELGDSALYLCASSLGQGLETQYFGPGTRLLVL.

This clonotype was recorded a few times. V and J are TRBV6-5 and TRBJ1-1; D remains ambiguous. The V gene lost 0 bases and the J gene lost 1 base, with 6 bases spanning the gap. Germline V gene data show CDR1 as MNHEY and CDR2 as SVGAGI. CDR3 length: 14 amino acids. The CDR3, as DNA: TGTGCCAGCAGTTACTCGTCGACGAACACTGAAGCTTTCTTT. Translating it yields CASSYSSTNTEAFF.

Many counts were recorded for this clonotype. This chain links TRBV5-4 with TRBJ2-1; no definite D call. The CDR3 has 14 amino acids. V lost 0 bases, J lost 5 bases, and 9 bases lay in between. Per the germline V gene, CDR1 is SGHNT and CDR2 is YYREEE (reference sequence). CDR3 DNA: TGTGCCAGCAGCTTGGAAGCTCCCGACAATGAGCAGTTCTTC. Its protein is CASSLEAPDNEQFF.

This clonotype was seen many times. The chain combines TRBV24-1 with TRBJ2-1, with D unclear. V gave up 5 bases and J gave up 1 base, with 8 bases separating them. The CDR3 contains 14 residues. The germline CDR1 and CDR2 sequences are KGHDR and SFDVKD. The CDR3 DNA reads as TGTGCCACCAGTGGAGTGGGATCCTACAATGAGCAGTTCTTC. Translating gives CATSGVGSYNEQFF.

This clonotype was recorded many times. The chain joins TRBV15 to TRBJ2-7; 7 nucleotides agree with TRBD2. Germline trimming cut 1 base from V and 4 bases from J; bases unmatched to any gene: 7. The CDR3 consists of 15 residues. Germline CDR1 and CDR2: LNHNV and YYDKDF (reference sequence). The CDR3 sequence: CATSRGEAGLYEQYF. The CDR3 bases are TGTGCCACCAGCAGAGGAGAAGCGGGACTTTACGAGCAGTACTTC.

This clonotype was seen a few times. The chain combines TRBV7-3 with TRBJ2-3; D is perhaps TRBD2 (6 bases). The CDR3 has 16 residues. Deletions cut 1 base from V and 0 bases from J, with 11 bases between. CDR1 SGHTA and CDR2 FQGTGA come from the germline V gene. CDR3 bases: TGTGCCAGCAGCTTAAACGGAGGGGCTAGCACAGATACGCAGTATTTT. It yields the protein CASSLNGGASTDTQYF.

The J gene is TRBJ1-1, the V gene TRBV29-1; 8 positions match TRBD1. V was pared by 7 bases and J by 0 bases, with 7 bases of the junction left unmatched. The CDR3 consists of 14 residues. CDR1 and CDR2 (germline): SQVTM, ANQGSEA. Here the CDR3 reads CSADRGFLNTEAFF. The CDR3 DNA sequence: TGCAGCGCCGACAGGGGCTTCTTGAACACTGAAGCTTTCTTT. The variable domain in full, completed from reference TRBV29-1 and TRBJ1-1, reads SAVISQKPSRDICQRGTSLTIQCQVDSQVTMMFWYRQQPGQSLTLIATANQGSEATYESGFVIDKFPISRPNLTFSTLTVSNMSPEDSSIYLCSADRGFLNTEAFFGQGTRLTVV.

Ten or more counts support this clonotype. The CDR3 nucleotides are TGTGCCAGCAGTTACTTACGGGGCTCTAGCACAGATACGCAGTATTTT. This gives the protein CASSYLRGSSTDTQYF. The chain joins TRBV6-5 to TRBJ2-3; either TRBD1 or TRBD2 may fit D (5 bases each). Per germline, CDR1 MNHEY and CDR2 SVGAGI. V lost 1 base and J lost 0, with 11 bases in between. The CDR3 has 16 amino acids.

This clonotype was observed many times. The CDR3 is CSARLAGMYNEQFF. Here the CDR3 DNA reads TGCAGTGCACGACTAGCGGGAATGTACAATGAGCAGTTCTTC. The chain employs TRBV20-1 and TRBJ2-1; 11 bases line up with TRBD2. Germline values: CDR1 DFQATT, CDR2 SNEGSKA (reference sequence). CDR3 length: 14 residues. V lost 6 bases and J lost 4; bases outside the gene matches: 5.

This clonotype was recorded at least ten times. The rearrangement uses TRBV20-1 and TRBJ1-1; tentative D call: TRBD1 (5 bases). CDR3 length: 16 amino acids. The germline gives CDR1 DFQATT, CDR2 SNEGSKA (reference sequence). V shed 0 bases and J shed 3 bases, with 17 bases lying between them. CDR3 residues: CSARDWGSSWYTEAFF. CDR3 DNA: TGCAGTGCTAGAGATTGGGGGTCTTCGTGGTACACTGAAGCTTTCTTT.

At least ten counts were recorded for this clonotype. The chain combines TRBV20-1 with TRBJ2-7; 8 nucleotides line up with TRBD1. Germline CDR1 and CDR2: DFQATT and SNEGSKA (reference sequence). The CDR3 totals 16 residues. With 0 bases clipped from V and 7 bases from J, the junction kept 14 bases outside the gene matches. CDR3 loop: CSARDPRDRKRDEQYF. The CDR3 DNA follows: TGCAGTGCTAGAGATCCTCGGGACAGGAAACGGGATGAGCAGTACTTC.